Sequencing of this T cell receptor (beta chain) was carried out in a study of OX40 agonist ivuxolimab in advanced cancers. A history of autoimmune disease or systemic immunosuppression excluded patients. Clones were sequenced by immunoSEQ multiplex PCR, and TCRdb holds only the in-frame ones, with some missing. The top ten hold over 0.6% of the sample, which has 65,000 or so clones, around nine tenths seen once. Study-wide results and limits: Several nonresponders also turned out to have low normalized T-cell clonal expansion.

Regarding this clone: What it binds is not known.

V lost 4 bases to trimming and J lost 2 bases; unmatched junction nucleotides: 2. The CDR3 has 14 residues. Germline V gene sequence: CDR1 SEHNR, CDR2 FQNEAQ (reference sequence). The clonotype comes from an adult with an advanced solid tumor such as melanoma, head and neck, liver or kidney cancer. J is TRBJ2-7 and V is TRBV7-9; 10 nucleotides agree with TRBD2. The specimen comprised CD4+ or CD8+ T cells sorted from blood, sampled in a trial of the OX40 agonist ivuxolimab. The DNA for the CDR3 is TGTGCCAGCAGCTCAGCGGGAGGGCCCTACGAGCAGTACTTC. Translating gives CASSSAGGPYEQYF. Looking up the rest from reference TRBV7-9 and TRBJ2-7 gives the full variable domain: DTGVSQNPRHKITKRGQNVTFRCDPISEHNRLYWYRQTLGQGPEFLTYFQNEAQLEKSRLLSDRFSAERPKGSFSTLEIQRTEQGDSAMYLCASSSAGGPYEQYFGPGTRLTVT.